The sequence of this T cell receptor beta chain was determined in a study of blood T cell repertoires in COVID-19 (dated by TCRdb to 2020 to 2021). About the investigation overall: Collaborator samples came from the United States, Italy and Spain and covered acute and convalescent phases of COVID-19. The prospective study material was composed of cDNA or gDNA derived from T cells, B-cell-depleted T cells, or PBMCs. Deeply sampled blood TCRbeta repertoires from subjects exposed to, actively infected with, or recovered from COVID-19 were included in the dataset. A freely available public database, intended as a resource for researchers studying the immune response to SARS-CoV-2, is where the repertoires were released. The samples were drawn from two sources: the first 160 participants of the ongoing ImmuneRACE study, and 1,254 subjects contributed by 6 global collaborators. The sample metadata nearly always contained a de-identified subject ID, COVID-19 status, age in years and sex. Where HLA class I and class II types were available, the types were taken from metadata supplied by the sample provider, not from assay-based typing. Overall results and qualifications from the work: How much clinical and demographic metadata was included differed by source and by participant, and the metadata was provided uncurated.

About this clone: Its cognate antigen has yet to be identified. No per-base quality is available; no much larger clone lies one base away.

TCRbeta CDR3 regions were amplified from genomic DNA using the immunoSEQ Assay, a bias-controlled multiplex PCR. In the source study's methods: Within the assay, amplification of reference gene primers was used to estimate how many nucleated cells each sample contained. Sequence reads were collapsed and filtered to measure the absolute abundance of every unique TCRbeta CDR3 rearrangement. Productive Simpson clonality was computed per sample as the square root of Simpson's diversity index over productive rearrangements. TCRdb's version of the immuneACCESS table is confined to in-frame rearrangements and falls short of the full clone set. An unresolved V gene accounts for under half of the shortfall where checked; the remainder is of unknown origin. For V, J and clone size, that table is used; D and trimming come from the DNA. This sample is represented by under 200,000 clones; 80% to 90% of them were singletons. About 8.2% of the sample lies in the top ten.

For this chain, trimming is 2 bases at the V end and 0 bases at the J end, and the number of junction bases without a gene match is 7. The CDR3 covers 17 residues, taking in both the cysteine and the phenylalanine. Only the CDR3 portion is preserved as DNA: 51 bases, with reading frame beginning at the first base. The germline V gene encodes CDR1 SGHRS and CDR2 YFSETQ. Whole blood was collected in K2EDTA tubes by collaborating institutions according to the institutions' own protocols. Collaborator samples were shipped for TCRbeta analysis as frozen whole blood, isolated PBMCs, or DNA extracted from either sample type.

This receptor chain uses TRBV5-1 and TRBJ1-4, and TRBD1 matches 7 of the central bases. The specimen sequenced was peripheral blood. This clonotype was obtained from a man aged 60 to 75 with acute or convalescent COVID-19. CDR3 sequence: CASSLRTGGSTNEKLFF. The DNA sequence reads TGCGCCAGCAGCTTACGGACAGGAGGGTCAACTAATGAAAAACTGTTTTTT.